A single sample is the source of the 22 T cell receptor beta chains below, sequenced in a study of blood T cell repertoires in COVID-19. Repertoires were generated with immunoSEQ multiplex PCR, while TCRdb's copy carries only in-frame clones and drops some. The profile shows approximately 130,000 clones, around 89% of them singletons. Sequencing was carried out using peripheral blood. These receptors were obtained from a man in his fifties with acute or convalescent COVID-19.

This sequence joins TRBV6-1 and TRBJ2-1; TRBD1 aligns across 8 bases. The germline V gene encodes CDR1 MNHNS and CDR2 SASEGT. The CDR3 length is 13 residues. V lost 0 bases to trimming and J lost 12 bases; unmatched junction nucleotides: 4. The CDR3 region has the DNA TGTGCCAGCAGTGAAGCTCTTGACAGGGGGCAGTTCTTC. Its translation: CASSEALDRGQFF.

The V and J genes are TRBV14 and TRBJ2-7, with a tentative D call TRBD2 (6 bases). There are 16 residues in the CDR3. Trimming took 1 base from V and 6 from J, leaving 19 bases between them. Germline CDR1 SGHDN, CDR2 FVKESK. For the CDR3, the DNA is TGTGCCAGCAGCCAAGTTTTGGGTCGCACAGCGGGCGAGCAGTACTTC. As protein: CASSQVLGRTAGEQYF.

J is TRBJ1-2 and V is TRBV6-6, with 9 bases identical to TRBD1. Germline lookup yields CDR1 MNHNY and CDR2 SVGAGI (reference sequence). The length of the CDR3 is 16 residues. V dropped 5 bases and J dropped 0; count of bases not matched to a gene: 7. CDR3: CASSPPGDRANYGYTF. CDR3 in DNA: TGTGCCAGCAGTCCCCCAGGGGACAGGGCTAACTATGGCTACACCTTC.

This clone was seen only once. The chain has TRBV12-5 and TRBJ1-6, with D possibly being TRBD1 (6 bases). The V end lost 10 bases, the J end lost 7 bases, and 11 bases lay between the germline ends. The CDR3 loop spans 12 amino acids. The V gene's germline CDR1 is LGHNT and CDR2 FRNRAP. In nucleotides, the CDR3 is TGTGCTACAGGGACATCCAATTCACCCCTCCACTTT. Translating it yields CATGTSNSPLHF. Together with reference TRBV12-5 and TRBJ1-6, the CDR3 gives the full variable domain: DARVTQTPRHKVTEMGQEVTMRCQPILGHNTVFWYRQTMMQGLELLAYFRNRAPLDDSGMPKDRFSAEMPDATLATLKIQPSEPRDSAVYFCATGTSNSPLHFGNGTRLTVT.

The chain employs TRBV5-1 and TRBJ1-1; D is uncertain. Trimming pared 3 bases from V and 2 bases from J, leaving 11 bases between. Germline V gene data show CDR1 as SGHRS and CDR2 as YFSETQ. The CDR3 consists of 14 residues. CDR3 amino acids: CASSYGSQNTEAFF. The CDR3 nucleotides are TGCGCCAGCAGCTACGGGAGCCAAAACACTGAAGCTTTCTTT.

The chain has TRBV3-1 (or the pseudogene TRBV3-2) and TRBJ1-2, with D tentatively TRBD1 (5 bases). There are 13 residues in the CDR3. The ends were cut back, 5 bases at V and 0 bases at J, with 7 bases in the middle. The germline gives CDR1 LGHDT, CDR2 YNNKEL (reference sequence). CDR3 in amino acids: CASSKQANYGYTF. The CDR3 nucleotides read TGTGCCAGCAGCAAACAGGCTAACTATGGCTACACCTTC.

This clone was counted once. The rearrangement links TRBV27 to TRBJ1-6; TRBD1 aligns across 9 bases. CDR1 is MNHEY, CDR2 SMNVEV, per germline (reference sequence). This CDR3 is built from 19 residues. Trimming at V came to 2 bases and at J to 0 bases, leaving 8 bases not matched to a gene. The CDR3 here is CASSLIVGTGSSYNSPLHF. DNA of the CDR3: TGTGCCAGCAGTTTAATAGTGGGGACAGGGAGCTCCTATAATTCACCCCTCCACTTT.

This clone was counted between two and nine times. The DNA of the CDR3 is TGTGCCAGCAGCCGTGGACTAGGAGAGACCCAGTACTTC. It encodes CASSRGLGETQYF. V is TRBV14 and J is TRBJ2-5; TRBD2 aligns across 7 bases. After removal of 4 bases from V and 4 bases from J, the junction contained 3 bases not matched to a gene. Germline assignment: CDR1 SGHDN and CDR2 FVKESK. This CDR3 spans 13 amino acids.

V is TRBV11-3 and J is TRBJ2-5; a weak D match, TRBD1 (6 bases). The ends were cut back, 1 base at V and 2 bases at J, with 14 bases in the middle. The CDR3 runs 16 residues. Germline CDR1 is SGHNT and CDR2 is YENEEA. The CDR3 here is CASSLARSQGQETQYF. Here the CDR3 DNA reads TGTGCCAGCAGCTTAGCTCGCAGTCAGGGGCAAGAGACCCAGTACTTC.

The chain couples TRBV10-3 to TRBJ1-1, with a tentative D call TRBD1 (5 bases). Between the trimmed V and J ends, which lost 6 bases and 5 bases, there was a span of 10 bases. Germline CDR1 reads ENHRY; CDR2 reads SYGVKD. CDR3 size: 12 residues. The CDR3 sequence is CAISEQGTEAFF. CDR3 coding DNA: TGTGCCATCAGCGAGCAGGGAACTGAAGCTTTCTTT.

V gene TRBV7-8 combines with J gene TRBJ1-4, with D hard to call. V lost 1 base, J lost 8 bases, and 8 bases lay in between. The CDR3 consists of 13 residues. Per the germline V gene, CDR1 is SGHVS and CDR2 is FQNEAQ. The DNA of the CDR3 is TGTGCCAGCAGCTTAGGGGCTTCGGAAAAACTGTTTTTT. Amino acid sequence: CASSLGASEKLFF. The full variable domain, with the rest looked up from reference TRBV7-8 and TRBJ1-4, is GAGVSQSPRYKVAKRGQDVALRCDPISGHVSLFWYQQALGQGPEFLTYFQNEAQLDKSGLPSDRFFAERPEGSVSTLKIQRTQQEDSAVYLCASSLGASEKLFFGSGTQLSVL.

The chain links TRBV5-6 to TRBJ2-7, with TRBD1 matching 8 bases. From germline, CDR1 is SGHDT and CDR2 YYEEEE. The length of the CDR3 is 15 residues. V shed 4 bases, J shed 3 bases, and the junction held 9 bases outside the gene matches. The CDR3 spells CASSLMGQAYYEQYF. In DNA, the CDR3 is TGTGCCAGCAGCCTGATGGGACAGGCCTACTACGAGCAGTACTTC. The variable domain in full, with the rest retrieved from reference TRBV5-6 and TRBJ2-7, is DAGVTQSPTHLIKTRGQQVTLRCSPKSGHDTVSWYQQALGQGPQFIFQYYEEEERQRGNFPDRFSGHQFPNYSSELNVNALLLGDSALYLCASSLMGQAYYEQYFGPGTRLTVT.

The chain joins TRBV19 to TRBJ1-2, with unresolved D. The CDR3 is made up of 12 amino acids. The V end lost 1 base, the J end lost 6 bases, and 6 bases lay between the germline ends. CDR1 and CDR2 (germline): LNHDA, SQIVND (reference sequence). In nucleotides, the CDR3 is TGTGCCAGTAGTATAGTCAATCATGGCTACACCTTC. Protein sequence: CASSIVNHGYTF.

Written as DNA, the CDR3 is TGCGCCAGCAGTCAGACTAGCGGGAGAGGGGCAGATACGCAGTATTTT. Amino acid sequence: CASSQTSGRGADTQYF. The V call is TRBV4-1, the J call TRBJ2-3; 12 bases map to TRBD2. V shed 6 bases and J 4 bases; nucleotides not matched to a gene: 8. Per germline, CDR1 MGHRA and CDR2 YSYEKL. The CDR3 is made up of 16 amino acids.

The J gene is TRBJ1-2, the V gene TRBV2, with D perhaps TRBD1 (6 bases). V was cut by 5 bases and J by 4 bases, with 17 bases left in between. CDR1 and CDR2 (germline): SNHLY, FYNNEI. This CDR3 comprises 15 residues. The CDR3: CASSKGVLRGYGYTF. CDR3 nucleotides: TGTGCCAGCAGTAAAGGGGTCCTCAGGGGCTATGGCTACACCTTC.

V gene TRBV3-1 (or the pseudogene TRBV3-2) combines with J gene TRBJ2-3; 13 bases agree with TRBD2. CDR3 length: 16 residues. V shed 3 bases and J 5 bases; nucleotides not matched to a gene: 5. Germline CDR1 LGHDT, CDR2 YNNKEL (reference sequence). The CDR3 spells CASSHTSGRAIDTQYF. In nucleotides, the CDR3 is TGTGCCAGCAGCCACACTAGCGGGAGGGCTATAGATACGCAGTATTTT.

The chain employs TRBV21-1 and TRBJ1-2; the table gives TRBD1 as D, unverified against the DNA. TRBV21-1 is flagged as a pseudogene. The length of the CDR3 is 14 residues. This chain's CDR3 is CASSFRDSNYGYTF. For the CDR3, the DNA is TGTGCCAGCAGCTTCCGGGACAGTAACTATGGCTACACCTTC.

The chain links TRBV11-3 to TRBJ2-1, with 9 bases identical to TRBD2. The ends lost 3 bases at V and 4 bases at J; junction bases unmatched: 10. Germline V lookup: CDR1 SGHNT, CDR2 YENEEA. The CDR3 is 17 residues long. CDR3 coding DNA: TGTGCCAGCAGCTTCTTTTCTAGCGGGATAATATACAATGAGCAGTTCTTC. This codes for CASSFFSSGIIYNEQFF. The whole variable domain, remainder taken from reference TRBV11-3 and TRBJ2-1, is EAGVVQSPRYKIIEKKQPVAFWCNPISGHNTLYWYLQNLGQGPELLIRYENEEAVDDSQLPKDRFSAERLKGVDSTLKIQPAELGDSAVYLCASSFFSSGIIYNEQFFGPGTRLTVL.

The gene calls are TRBV5-4 and TRBJ2-2; 14 bases fit TRBD2. CDR3 length: 18 amino acids. With 4 bases clipped from V and 1 base from J, the junction kept 6 bases outside the gene matches. Germline CDR1 reads SGHNT; CDR2 reads YYREEE (reference sequence). The CDR3 sequence: CASSEGLAGGGNTGELFF. CDR3 DNA: TGTGCCAGCAGCGAAGGACTAGCGGGAGGAGGGAACACCGGGGAGCTGTTTTTT. Combining the CDR3 with reference TRBV5-4 and TRBJ2-2 gives the whole variable domain ETGVTQSPTHLIKTRGQQVTLRCSSQSGHNTVSWYQQALGQGPQFIFQYYREEENGRGNFPPRFSGLQFPNYSSELNVNALELDDSALYLCASSEGLAGGGNTGELFFGEGSRLTVL.

The chain recombines TRBV4-1 with TRBJ1-2, with 7 nucleotides matching TRBD1. The J segment lost 8 bases and the V segment lost 5 bases, leaving 5 bases of the junction unmatched. This CDR3 spans 12 amino acids. The germline gives CDR1 MGHRA, CDR2 YSYEKL. CDR3 amino acids: CASSFTGVGYTF. CDR3 nucleotide sequence: TGCGCCAGCAGCTTCACAGGGGTCGGCTACACCTTC.

The DNA for the CDR3 is TGTGCCAGCAGTGAAGCGGGAGGGGACTACGAGCAGTACTTC. Translating gives CASSEAGGDYEQYF. This chain uses TRBV2 with TRBJ2-7; 7 bases match TRBD2. Germline trimming cut 0 bases from V and 3 bases from J; bases unmatched to any gene: 2. Germline V lookup: CDR1 SNHLY, CDR2 FYNNEI. The CDR3 runs to 14 residues. Complete variable domain (other parts from reference TRBV2 and TRBJ2-7): EPEVTQTPSHQVTQMGQEVILRCVPISNHLYFYWYRQILGQKVEFLVSFYNNEISEKSEIFDDQFSVERPDGSNFTLKIRSTKLEDSAMYFCASSEAGGDYEQYFGPGTRLTVT.

J is TRBJ2-1 and V is TRBV6-2 or TRBV6-3; D may be TRBD1 (6 bases). This CDR3 spans 17 amino acids. Trimming took off 5 bases at V and 4 bases at J, with 21 bases between the two ends. Looked up from germline, CDR1 is MNHEY and CDR2 is SVGEGT. Here the CDR3 reads CASSQMGPGTHYNEQFF. CDR3 in DNA: TGTGCCAGCAGTCAAATGGGCCCCGGGACACATTACAATGAGCAGTTCTTC.